These 5 T cell receptor beta chains share one sample of origin, sequenced in a study of blood T cell repertoires in COVID-19. Generated by immunoSEQ multiplex PCR, the TCRdb table keeps only in-frame clones and is missing some. Found here are about half a million clones, approximately 89% of them singletons; the top ten hold roughly 0.92%. Sequencing input: peripheral blood. The receptor set was obtained from a young man with COVID-19, enrolled during active disease.

The chain uses TRBV19 and TRBJ2-1; D not certain. The CDR3 loop spans 14 amino acids. Trimming pared 5 bases from V and 4 bases from J, leaving 12 bases between. CDR1 is LNHDA and CDR2 is SQIVND in the germline V gene (reference sequence). This CDR3 is CASSPLGPYNEQFF. DNA of the CDR3: TGTGCCAGTAGTCCCCTAGGCCCGTACAATGAGCAGTTCTTC.

This clone was seen a few times. V is TRBV5-6 and J is TRBJ2-7; maybe TRBD2 (5 bases). The germline V gene has CDR1 SGHDT and CDR2 YYEEEE. The CDR3 runs to 13 residues. The germline V and J ends were trimmed by 5 bases and 3 bases, with 12 bases remaining between them. The CDR3 protein is CASRIEGNYEQYF. The CDR3 coding sequence is TGTGCCAGCAGGATTGAGGGTAACTACGAGCAGTACTTC.

The V call is TRBV7-6, the J call TRBJ2-1; D may be TRBD2 (6 bases). Germline V gene lookup returns CDR1 SGHVS and CDR2 FNYEAQ. This CDR3 region has 13 residues. The V end was cut by 4 bases, the J end by 9 bases, with 13 bases between. CDR3 residues: CASSSTRYGEQFF. The CDR3 DNA follows: TGTGCCAGCAGCTCGACTAGATACGGTGAGCAGTTCTTC.

V and J are TRBV7-9 and TRBJ1-1; D is undetermined. This CDR3 is built from 15 residues. The germline V and J ends were trimmed by 5 bases and 0 bases, with 13 bases remaining between them. Germline values: CDR1 SEHNR, CDR2 FQNEAQ (reference sequence). CDR3 sequence reads: CASSMLESLNTEAFF. CDR3 sequence (DNA): TGTGCCAGCAGCATGTTGGAGAGTTTGAACACTGAAGCTTTCTTT.

The chain joins TRBV2 to TRBJ2-5; D not resolved. The CDR3 consists of 15 residues. With 2 bases removed from V and 0 bases from J, the gap between germline ends came to 10 bases. From germline, CDR1 is SNHLY and CDR2 FYNNEI. CDR3: CASSEQKLNQETQYF. The DNA of the CDR3 is TGTGCCAGCAGTGAACAGAAGTTGAACCAAGAGACCCAGTACTTC.